These 19 T cell receptor beta chains were sequenced from one sample in a study of response to subunit inactivated influenza vaccine. TCRdb passed the RT-PCR reads through MiXCR, listing each CDR3 protein once. The sample lists 630,000 or so distinct CDR3 sequences, approximately 14% occurring once. Specimen: PBMCs from blood, collected 11 to 12 days after vaccination. These receptors all stem from a man between 45 and 60 years old who received an inactivated influenza vaccine.

The chain carries TRBV5-6 and TRBJ2-7, with 9 bases identical to TRBD1. The CDR3 has 16 residues. Germline CDR1 SGHDT, CDR2 YYEEEE. Germline trimming cut 4 bases from V and 2 bases from J; bases unmatched to any gene: 10. The CDR3 spells CASSPGQGLRPYEQYF. Here the CDR3 DNA reads TGTGCCAGCAGCCCGGGACAGGGCCTGCGTCCCTACGAGCAGTACTTC.

This clonotype was observed a handful of times. CDR3 in amino acids: CASSLRQTLHRAQYF. CDR3 sequence (DNA): TGTGCCAGCAGCCTCCGACAGACCCTACATCGGGCCCAGTACTTC. The chain carries TRBV7-8 and TRBJ2-5, with D possibly matching TRBD1 (5 bases). CDR1 is SGHVS and CDR2 is FQNEAQ in the germline V gene. This CDR3 is built from 15 residues. The V and J ends lost 5 bases and 9 bases respectively, with 22 bases between them.

The chain joins TRBV29-1 to TRBJ2-1, with 8 nucleotides matching TRBD2. Germline values: CDR1 SQVTM, CDR2 ANQGSEA. With 4 bases clipped from V and 4 bases from J, the junction kept 12 bases outside the gene matches. The CDR3 runs 16 residues. The CDR3 nucleotides read TGCAGCGTTGTAGGACGGGAGGGCCGCTCGTACAATGAGCAGTTCTTC. Translation gives CSVVGREGRSYNEQFF.

This chain links TRBV4-3 with TRBJ2-6; TRBD1 agrees at 7 bases. J lost 0 bases, V lost 4 bases, and 3 bases had no gene match. The CDR3 is made up of 16 amino acids. Per the germline V gene, CDR1 is LGHNA and CDR2 is YSLEER. The CDR3: CASSLRQGSGANVLTF. The DNA of the CDR3 is TGCGCCAGCAGCCTAAGACAGGGCTCTGGGGCCAACGTCCTGACTTTC.

This clonotype was counted a few times. V gene TRBV12-3 or TRBV12-4 combines with J gene TRBJ2-2, with D maybe TRBD1 (6 bases). CDR3 length: 14 amino acids. The V end was cut by 8 bases, the J end by 6 bases, with 16 bases between. The DNA of the CDR3 is TGTGCCAGCGGGGGCCCGGGTAAGTCCGGGGAGCTGTTTTTT. Encoded protein: CASGGPGKSGELFF.

The rearrangement links TRBV6-2 or TRBV6-3 to TRBJ1-2; TRBD1 is a possible D gene (6 bases). Germline-derived CDR1 and CDR2 are MNHEY and SVGEGT. The CDR3 totals 13 residues. The ends were cut back, 5 bases at V and 3 bases at J, with 10 bases in the middle. CDR3 sequence reads: CASSNRADYGYTF. The CDR3 DNA follows: TGTGCCAGCAGTAACAGGGCAGACTATGGCTACACCTTC.

This clonotype was counted at least ten times. The chain couples TRBV10-3 to TRBJ1-1; 7 nucleotides line up with TRBD1. The germline gives CDR1 ENHRY, CDR2 SYGVKD. The CDR3 is 14 residues long. V was pared by 3 bases and J by 3 bases, with 4 bases of the junction left unmatched. CDR3 in amino acids: CAISERQGDTEAFF. The CDR3 bases are TGTGCCATCAGTGAAAGGCAGGGGGACACTGAAGCTTTCTTT.

The chain joins TRBV20-1 to TRBJ2-7, with 7 bases matching TRBD2. This CDR3 contains 14 residues. V gave up 4 bases and J gave up 2 bases; unmatched junction bases: 8. Germline V gene data show CDR1 as DFQATT and CDR2 as SNEGSKA (reference sequence). Here the CDR3 DNA reads TGCAGTGCTACGAACCGGGACTATGCCTACGAGCAGTACTTC. Encoded protein: CSATNRDYAYEQYF.

V usage is TRBV20-1 and J usage is TRBJ2-1; 8 bases agree with TRBD2. CDR3 size: 14 residues. After removal of 6 bases from V and 2 bases from J, the junction contained 6 bases not matched to a gene. Germline loops: CDR1 DFQATT, CDR2 SNEGSKA (reference sequence). The CDR3 loop reads CSANDGRAYNEQFF. The CDR3 DNA reads as TGCAGTGCCAACGACGGGAGGGCCTACAATGAGCAGTTCTTC.

The chain is built from TRBV29-1 and TRBJ1-2, with D uncertain. CDR1 and CDR2 (germline): SQVTM, ANQGSEA. The CDR3 extends over 14 amino acids. The V and J ends lost 2 bases and 7 bases respectively, with 17 bases between them. This CDR3 is CSVESRLRAGGYTF. The CDR3, as DNA: TGCAGCGTTGAATCAAGACTCCGAGCGGGTGGCTACACCTTC.

The chain combines TRBV29-1 with TRBJ1-2; TRBD1 matches 9 bases. The V segment lost 7 bases and the J segment 4 bases; nucleotides outside the gene matches: 7. This CDR3 region has 13 residues. Germline loops: CDR1 SQVTM, CDR2 ANQGSEA. CDR3 bases: TGCAGCGCTTCTCCGGGACAGGGCTATGGCTACACCTTC. This gives the protein CSASPGQGYGYTF. Supplemented by reference TRBV29-1 and TRBJ1-2, the full variable domain reads SAVISQKPSRDICQRGTSLTIQCQVDSQVTMMFWYRQQPGQSLTLIATANQGSEATYESGFVIDKFPISRPNLTFSTLTVSNMSPEDSSIYLCSASPGQGYGYTFGSGTRLTVV.

The chain recombines TRBV7-8 with TRBJ2-7; unclear D gene. The germline V gene encodes CDR1 SGHVS and CDR2 FQNEAQ. The CDR3 has 15 amino acids. V was pared by 3 bases and J by 2 bases, with 14 bases between. The DNA of the CDR3 is TGTGCCAGCAGCTTCCACAAGGAGTTCACCTACGAGCAGTACTTC. Encoded protein: CASSFHKEFTYEQYF. The full variable domain, with the rest looked up from reference TRBV7-8 and TRBJ2-7, is GAGVSQSPRYKVAKRGQDVALRCDPISGHVSLFWYQQALGQGPEFLTYFQNEAQLDKSGLPSDRFFAERPEGSVSTLKIQRTQQEDSAVYLCASSFHKEFTYEQYFGPGTRLTVT.

V and J are TRBV6-1 and TRBJ1-1; D gene unclear. This CDR3 has 14 residues. Germline V CDR1 and CDR2: MNHNS, SASEGT. V was trimmed by 4 bases and J by 6 bases, leaving 15 bases between them. The CDR3 nucleotides are TGTGCCAGCAGTGGCGACCGGGAGCTTCCTGAAGCTTTCTTT. It is translated as CASSGDRELPEAFF.

This clonotype was counted only a few times. The J gene is TRBJ2-3, the V gene TRBV28; D perhaps matches TRBD2 (6 bases). This CDR3 is built from 14 residues. CDR1 is MDHEN, CDR2 SYDVKM, per germline. Trimming shortened V by 8 bases and J by 2 bases, and 14 bases separated the two germline ends. The CDR3 protein is CASHPRGDTDTQYF. The CDR3 DNA reads TGTGCCAGCCATCCTCGCGGGGACACAGATACGCAGTATTTT.

The chain combines TRBV6-2 or TRBV6-3 with TRBJ1-5, with a tentative D call TRBD1 (6 bases). V lost 4 bases and J lost 7, with 14 bases in between. Germline-derived CDR1 and CDR2 are MNHEY and SVGEGT. The CDR3 has 14 amino acids. The CDR3 region has the DNA TGTGCCAGCAGTTCTCTCCTCAGGGGACAGCCCCAGCATTTT. This gives the protein CASSSLLRGQPQHF.

The J gene is TRBJ2-3, the V gene TRBV11-2; 9 bases agree with TRBD2. Per germline, CDR1 SGHAT and CDR2 FQNNGV. The CDR3 runs to 18 residues. With 5 bases clipped from V and 1 base from J, the junction kept 13 bases outside the gene matches. The CDR3, as DNA: TGTGCCAGCAGCCAGGGAGCGGGGGGTTTATCCGGCACAGATACGCAGTATTTT. Its translation: CASSQGAGGLSGTDTQYF.

This clonotype has ten or more counts. The chain has TRBV29-1 and TRBJ1-1; D gene unclear. This CDR3 contains 14 residues. Trimming left V 3 bases short and J 0 bases short, with 11 bases between. Germline V gene sequence: CDR1 SQVTM, CDR2 ANQGSEA. The CDR3 nucleotides are TGCAGCGTTGATTCTTCCGGGATGAACACTGAAGCTTTCTTT. Protein product: CSVDSSGMNTEAFF. The full variable domain, its missing parts supplied by reference TRBV29-1 and TRBJ1-1, is SAVISQKPSRDICQRGTSLTIQCQVDSQVTMMFWYRQQPGQSLTLIATANQGSEATYESGFVIDKFPISRPNLTFSTLTVSNMSPEDSSIYLCSVDSSGMNTEAFFGQGTRLTVV.

This clonotype has a handful of counts. This chain joins TRBV12-3 or TRBV12-4 and TRBJ1-1; 8 nucleotides line up with TRBD1. This CDR3 region has 16 residues. After removal of 5 bases from V and 4 bases from J, the junction contained 12 bases not matched to a gene. CDR3 residues: CASSIRQGLIVTEAFF. CDR3 DNA sequence: TGTGCCAGCAGTATACGACAGGGGTTGATAGTCACTGAAGCTTTCTTT.

The chain links TRBV27 to TRBJ1-1; possibly TRBD1 for D (6 bases). Germline CDR1 reads MNHEY; CDR2 reads SMNVEV (reference sequence). The CDR3 runs to 13 residues. Trimming removed 6 bases at V and 6 bases at J, with 14 bases between. The CDR3 loop is CASRPTGHAEAFF. CDR3 DNA: TGTGCCAGCAGGCCGACAGGTCATGCTGAAGCTTTCTTT.